The 16 T cell receptor beta chains in this list originate from one sample, sequenced in a study of T-cell memory formation after mild COVID-19. MiXCR was run by TCRdb on the 5' RACE reads, yielding one entry per CDR3 protein. The sample yields around 36,000 distinct CDR3 sequences, more than 9.5% seen once. Sequenced sample: PBMCs or a T cell subset sorted from them (not recorded which). The source of these receptors is a young man who had mild COVID-19 (a few samples of this study predate the infection). Cell type and time point are not known.

This clonotype was detected ten times or more. The chain recombines TRBV29-1 with TRBJ2-3, with unresolved D. The length of the CDR3 is 12 residues. Trimming pared 5 bases from V and 2 bases from J, leaving 8 bases between. CDR1 and CDR2 (germline): SQVTM, ANQGSEA. CDR3 protein: CSVRWDTDTQYF. CDR3 bases: TGCAGCGTTAGGTGGGACACAGATACGCAGTATTTT.

This clonotype was counted at least ten times. Written as DNA, the CDR3 is TGTGCCAGCAGCTCAACTTTGAACATTCAGTACTTC. It codes for CASSSTLNIQYF. The chain uses TRBV5-6 and TRBJ2-4; D is uncertain. Germline V gene data show CDR1 as SGHDT and CDR2 as YYEEEE. Trimming left V 3 bases short and J 7 bases short, with 8 bases between. This CDR3 is 12 amino acids long.

In its sample, this clonotype was seen once. The chain uses TRBV28 and TRBJ2-2, with 10 nucleotides matching TRBD2. The CDR3 sequence is 16 residues long. Germline values: CDR1 MDHEN, CDR2 SYDVKM. The V and J ends lost 5 bases and 6 bases, in that order; junction bases with no gene match: 9. The CDR3: CASSTLAGGIPGELFF. The CDR3 region has the DNA TGTGCCAGCAGTACTTTAGCGGGGGGAATCCCCGGGGAGCTGTTTTTT.

This clonotype was seen at least ten times. The gene calls are TRBV7-2 and TRBJ1-5; a weak D match, TRBD1 (6 bases). The length of the CDR3 is 14 residues. Trimming removed 6 bases at V and 6 bases at J, with 15 bases between. Germline V CDR1 and CDR2: SGHTA, FQGNSA. CDR3 nucleotides: TGTGCCAGCAGGCGGACAGAGGGGGGTCAGCCCCAGCATTTT. Protein sequence: CASRRTEGGQPQHF.

A remark on this clonotype: This could be a read error, since a much larger clone is one nucleotide away. The gene calls are TRBV6-5 and TRBJ1-2; D unclear. V was trimmed by 6 bases and J by 1 base, leaving 9 bases between them. The length of the CDR3 is 13 residues. The germline gives CDR1 MNHEY, CDR2 SVGAGI. CDR3 loop: CASRRNSNYGYTF. DNA of the CDR3: TGTGCCAGCAGACGTAACAGTAACTATGGCTACACCTTC.

This clonotype occurred many times. The genes are TRBV4-3 and TRBJ2-2, with 11 bases aligning to TRBD2. V was clipped by 0 bases and J by 0 bases; unmatched bases: 6. Germline lookup yields CDR1 LGHNA and CDR2 YSLEER. The CDR3 runs 19 residues. CDR3 coding DNA: TGCGCCAGCAGCCAAGAGTGGCTAGCGGGGGGCACGAACACCGGGGAGCTGTTTTTT. Amino acid sequence: CASSQEWLAGGTNTGELFF.

This sequence joins TRBV7-9 and TRBJ1-2, with D possibly matching TRBD1 (6 bases). The CDR3 sequence is 16 residues long. The ends were cut back, 5 bases at V and 4 bases at J, with 20 bases in the middle. Germline CDR1 reads SEHNR; CDR2 reads FQNEAQ (reference sequence). DNA of the CDR3: TGTGCCAGCAGCCCCTTTTGGACAGAGTACAGCTATGGCTACACCTTC. Translated: CASSPFWTEYSYGYTF.

This clonotype was seen ten or more times. The chain joins TRBV20-1 to TRBJ1-5; 10 bases match TRBD1. Germline lookup yields CDR1 DFQATT and CDR2 SNEGSKA (reference sequence). V lost 3 bases, J lost 6 bases, and 8 bases stayed unmatched. The CDR3 length is 15 residues. The CDR3 DNA reads TGCAGTGCTAGTTCCCTGACAGGGGGCGGTCAGCCCCAGCATTTT. Translated, it gives CSASSLTGGGQPQHF.

The chain links TRBV6-6 to TRBJ2-6; D gene uncertain. From germline, CDR1 is MNHNY and CDR2 SVGAGI (reference sequence). Trimming pared 1 base from V and 13 bases from J, leaving 8 bases between. CDR3 length equals 12 residues. The CDR3 loop is CASSYFGPVLTF. CDR3 nucleotide sequence: TGTGCCAGCAGTTACTTTGGGCCTGTCCTGACTTTC.

The J gene is TRBJ2-7, the V gene TRBV30; no reliable D call. Germline V gene lookup returns CDR1 GTSNPN and CDR2 SVGIG (reference sequence). The V end lost 0 bases, the J end lost 6 bases, and 12 bases lay between the germline ends. The length of the CDR3 is 13 residues. CDR3 DNA sequence: TGTGCCTGGAGTGTACGTGGGGTATCCGAGCAGTACTTC. Translation gives CAWSVRGVSEQYF.

This clonotype was seen many times. The chain couples TRBV2 to TRBJ1-3; no definite D call. V lost 4 bases, J lost 8 bases, and 15 bases lay in between. The length of the CDR3 is 14 residues. Germline assignment: CDR1 SNHLY and CDR2 FYNNEI. As DNA, the CDR3 is TGTGCCAGCAGTGCGTGGCTCCGGTCTGACACCATATATTTT. Translation: CASSAWLRSDTIYF.

This clonotype was counted at least ten times. The chain has TRBV12-3 or TRBV12-4 and TRBJ1-5; D ambiguous. Trimming took 1 base from V and 5 from J, leaving 12 bases between them. This CDR3 is built from 15 residues. Here the CDR3 reads CASSLGQSPDQPQHF. The CDR3 DNA sequence: TGTGCCAGCAGTTTAGGGCAGTCCCCCGATCAGCCCCAGCATTTT.

This clonotype was counted at least ten times. The chain uses TRBV7-2 and TRBJ2-7, with 11 bases aligning to TRBD2. Germline CDR1 SGHTA, CDR2 FQGNSA. Germline trimming cut 1 base from V and 9 bases from J; bases unmatched to any gene: 17. The CDR3 length is 18 residues. CDR3 sequence reads: CASSLVLGIGSGGAAQYF. Written as DNA, the CDR3 is TGTGCCAGCAGCTTAGTTCTCGGGATTGGTAGCGGGGGGGCCGCGCAGTACTTC.

The chain joins TRBV24-1 to TRBJ2-1; 9 bases are shared with TRBD2. Germline V CDR1 and CDR2: KGHDR, SFDVKD. CDR3 length: 16 residues. V was pared by 2 bases and J by 4 bases, with 5 bases of the junction left unmatched. The CDR3 sequence: CATSDSLAGSYNEQFF. CDR3 coding DNA: TGTGCCACCAGTGATTCCCTAGCGGGGTCTTACAATGAGCAGTTCTTC.

This clonotype was found a few times. The gene calls are TRBV7-9 and TRBJ2-2; tentatively, D is TRBD1 or TRBD2 (5 bases each). CDR3 length: 14 residues. Germline V gene sequence: CDR1 SEHNR, CDR2 FQNEAQ (reference sequence). Trimming left V 5 bases short and J 6 bases short, with 13 bases between. CDR3 protein: CASSPGTSAGELFF. CDR3 DNA sequence: TGTGCCAGCAGCCCCGGGACCTCGGCCGGGGAGCTGTTTTTT.

This clonotype has only a few counts. V usage is TRBV11-3 and J usage is TRBJ2-2; D is uncertain. The V gene's germline CDR1 is SGHNT and CDR2 YENEEA. V was trimmed by 2 bases and J by 6 bases, leaving 7 bases between them. The CDR3 runs to 13 residues. For the CDR3, the DNA is TGTGCCAGCAGCTTACAATGGGCCGGGGAGCTGTTTTTT. Translated, it gives CASSLQWAGELFF. Full variable domain (rest looked up from reference TRBV11-3 and TRBJ2-2): EAGVVQSPRYKIIEKKQPVAFWCNPISGHNTLYWYLQNLGQGPELLIRYENEEAVDDSQLPKDRFSAERLKGVDSTLKIQPAELGDSAVYLCASSLQWAGELFFGEGSRLTVL.